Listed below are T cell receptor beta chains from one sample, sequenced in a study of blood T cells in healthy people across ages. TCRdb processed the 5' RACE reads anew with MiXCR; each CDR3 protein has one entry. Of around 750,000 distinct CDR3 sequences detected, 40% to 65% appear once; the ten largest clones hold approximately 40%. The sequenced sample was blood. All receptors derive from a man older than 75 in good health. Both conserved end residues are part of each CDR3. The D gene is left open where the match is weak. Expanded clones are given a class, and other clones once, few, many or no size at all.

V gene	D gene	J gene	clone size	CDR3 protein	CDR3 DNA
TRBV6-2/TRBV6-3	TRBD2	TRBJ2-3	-	CASSGPSGFGTDTQYF	TGTGCCAGCAGCGGTCCTAGCGGGTTCGGCACAGATACGCAGTATTTT
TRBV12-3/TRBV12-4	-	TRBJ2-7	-	CASSLHGSYEQYF	TGTGCCAGCAGTTTACACGGCTCCTACGAGCAGTACTTC
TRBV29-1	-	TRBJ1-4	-	CSVGGEANEKLFF	TGCAGCGTTGGAGGGGAGGCTAATGAAAAACTGTTTTTT
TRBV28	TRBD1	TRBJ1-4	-	CASSTTGANEKLFF	TGTGCCAGCAGTACTACAGGGGCCAATGAAAAACTGTTTTTT
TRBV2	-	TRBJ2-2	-	CASKTGELFF	TGTGCCAGCAAAACCGGGGAGCTGTTTTTT
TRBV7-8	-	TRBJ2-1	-	CASSLKQNNEQFF	TGTGCCAGCAGCTTAAAGCAGAACAATGAGCAGTTCTTC
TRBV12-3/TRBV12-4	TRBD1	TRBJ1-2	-	CASLRDRGGYTF	TGTGCCAGCCTCCGGGACAGGGGTGGCTACACCTTC
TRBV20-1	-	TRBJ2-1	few	CSAVGPRPEEQFF	TGCAGTGCTGTCGGACCCCGGCCGGAGGAGCAGTTCTTC
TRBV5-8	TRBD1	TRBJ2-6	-	CASSRRGRTGANVLTF	TGTGCCAGCAGCCGCAGGGGGCGTACTGGGGCCAACGTCCTGACTTTC
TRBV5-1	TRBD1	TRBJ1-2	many	CASSLQGVDYGYTF	TGCGCCAGCAGCTTACAGGGGGTCGACTATGGCTACACCTTC
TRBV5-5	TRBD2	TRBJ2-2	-	CASSLEGLYTGELFF	TGTGCCAGCAGCTTGGAGGGACTATACACCGGGGAGCTGTTTTTT
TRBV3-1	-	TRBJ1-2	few	CASSQSAENGYTF	TGTGCCAGCAGCCAATCGGCGGAGAATGGCTACACCTTC
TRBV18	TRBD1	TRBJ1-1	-	CASSPLDRGGSMNTEAFF	TGTGCCAGCTCACCATTGGACAGGGGGGGATCTATGAACACTGAAGCTTTCTTT
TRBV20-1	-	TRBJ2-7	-	CSARGERENEQYF	TGCAGTGCTAGAGGGGAGAGGGAAAACGAGCAGTACTTC
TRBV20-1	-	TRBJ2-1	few	CSVSTRPPRNEQFF	TGCAGCGTATCGACCAGGCCGCCGAGGAATGAGCAGTTCTTC
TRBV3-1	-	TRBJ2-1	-	CASSEGHVSYNEQFF	TGTGCCAGCAGCGAGGGTCACGTCTCCTACAATGAGCAGTTCTTC
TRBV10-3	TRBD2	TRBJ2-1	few	CASGGAGNEQFF	TGTGCGTCGGGGGGGGCCGGGAATGAGCAGTTCTTC
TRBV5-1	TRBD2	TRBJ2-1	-	CASNQAPTSGSSGNEQFF	TGCGCCAGCAACCAGGCCCCTACTAGCGGGAGTTCTGGCAATGAGCAGTTCTTC
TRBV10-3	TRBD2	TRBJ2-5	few	CAIRPAGGPQETQYF	TGTGCCATCAGACCCGCGGGAGGGCCACAAGAGACCCAGTACTTC
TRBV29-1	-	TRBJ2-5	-	CSASSGVGTQYF	TGCAGCGCCTCTTCCGGGGTCGGGACCCAGTACTTC
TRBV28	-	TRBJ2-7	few	CASIPSGFYEQYF	TGTGCCAGCATTCCATCGGGGTTCTACGAGCAGTACTTC
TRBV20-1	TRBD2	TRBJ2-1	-	CSASFGGGGNEQFF	TGCAGTGCTAGTTTTGGCGGGGGGGGGAATGAGCAGTTCTTC
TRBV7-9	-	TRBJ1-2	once	CASCEGNGGYTF	TGTGCCAGCTGCGAGGGGAACGGTGGCTACACCTTC
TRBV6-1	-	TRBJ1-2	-	CASSEGSDGYTF	TGTGCCAGCAGTGAAGGCAGTGATGGCTACACCTTC
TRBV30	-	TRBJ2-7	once	CAWSGRRVGEQYF	TGTGCCTGGAGTGGGCGGAGGGTGGGCGAGCAGTACTTC
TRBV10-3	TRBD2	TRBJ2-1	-	CAIRSKGLRGREQFF	TGTGCCATCAGATCCAAGGGACTAAGGGGCCGTGAGCAGTTCTTC
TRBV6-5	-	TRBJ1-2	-	CASSYSSQNYGYTF	TGTGCCAGCAGTTACTCGAGTCAGAACTATGGCTACACCTTC
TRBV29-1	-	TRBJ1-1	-	CSVGQVNTEAFF	TGCAGCGTTGGGCAGGTGAACACTGAAGCTTTCTTT
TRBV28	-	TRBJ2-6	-	CASSPGVTSSGANVLTF	TGTGCCAGCAGTCCAGGGGTCACCTCCTCTGGGGCCAACGTCCTGACTTTC
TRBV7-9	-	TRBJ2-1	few	CASSLFGGASANEQFF	TGTGCCAGCAGCTTATTCGGGGGCGCTAGCGCCAATGAGCAGTTCTTC
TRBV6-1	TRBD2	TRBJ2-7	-	CASSAQGLAARGREQYF	TGTGCCAGCAGTGCCCAGGGACTAGCGGCCCGGGGTAGAGAGCAGTACTTC
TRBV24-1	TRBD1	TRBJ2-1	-	CATTADRGNEQFF	TGTGCCACCACTGCGGACAGGGGCAATGAGCAGTTCTTC
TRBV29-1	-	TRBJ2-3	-	CSVDPIAGTDTQYF	TGCAGCGTGGACCCCATAGCGGGCACAGATACGCAGTATTTT
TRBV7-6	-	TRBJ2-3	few	CASSLAGNDRYAYF	TGTGCCAGCAGCTTAGCCGGGAACGACAGATACGCGTATTTT
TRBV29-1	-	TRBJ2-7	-	CSVEDRGGHEQYF	TGCAGCGTTGAAGATCGTGGAGGGCACGAGCAGTACTTC
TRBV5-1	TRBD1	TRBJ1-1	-	CASSLPRTGGMNTEAFF	TGCGCCAGCAGCTTGCCCCGGACAGGGGGCATGAACACTGAAGCTTTCTTT
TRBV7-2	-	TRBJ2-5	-	CASTTRGGYNEQYF	TGTGCCAGCACAACCAGGGGGGGGTACAATGAGCAGTACTTC
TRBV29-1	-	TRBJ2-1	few	CSVGRLSSYNEQFF	TGCAGCGTTGGCCGCCTGAGCTCCTACAATGAGCAGTTCTTC
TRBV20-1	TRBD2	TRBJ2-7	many	CSASSGSLIEQYF	TGCAGTGCTAGTAGCGGGAGCCTCATCGAGCAGTACTTC
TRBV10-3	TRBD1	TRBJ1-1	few	CAINPTGATEAFF	TGTGCCATCAACCCGACAGGGGCCACTGAAGCTTTCTTT
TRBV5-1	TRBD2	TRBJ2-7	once	CASSLAGTSGRVTYEQYF	TGCGCCAGCAGCTTGGCCGGGACTAGCGGGAGGGTGACCTACGAGCAGTACTTC
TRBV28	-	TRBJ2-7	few	CASRGGIRSYEQYF	TGTGCCAGCAGGGGCGGTATCCGATCCTACGAGCAGTACTTC
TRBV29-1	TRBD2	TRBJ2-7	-	CSARGGGYTYEQYF	TGCAGCGCCCGGGGGGGTGGCTACACCTACGAGCAGTACTTC
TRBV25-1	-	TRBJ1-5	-	CASSDLHNQPQHF	TGTGCCAGCAGTGACCTACACAATCAGCCCCAGCATTTT
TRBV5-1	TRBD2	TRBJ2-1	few	CASSLGGSGRANEQFF	TGCGCCAGCAGCTTGGGTGGTAGCGGGAGGGCCAATGAGCAGTTCTTC
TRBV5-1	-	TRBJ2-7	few	CASGTRDLGYEQYF	TGCGCCAGCGGGACGCGGGATCTGGGTTACGAGCAGTACTTC